Shown below are 27 T cell receptor beta chains from a single sample sequenced in a study of cytomegalovirus exposure and HLA in healthy donors. PCR employed 60 Vbeta and 13 Jbeta primers. Profiled with immunoSEQ multiplex PCR; TCRdb holds only in-frame clones, not every one. The sample includes some 84,000 clones, roughly 80% of them seen just once. The sequenced sample was PBMCs. Receptors were obtained from a boy between 10 and 17 years old in good health and CMV-seronegative.

The chain combines TRBV18 with TRBJ2-7, with 11 bases aligning to TRBD2. The CDR3 totals 14 residues. V gave up 3 bases and J gave up 3 bases; unmatched junction bases: 1. CDR1 and CDR2 (germline): KGHSH, LQKENI. The CDR3 bases are TGTGCCAGCTCACCCGGGACTAGCGGCTACGAGCAGTACTTC. Translated, it gives CASSPGTSGYEQYF.

This clone has more than one count but fewer than ten. The chain couples TRBV2 to TRBJ2-6; D uncertain. Trimming shortened V by 4 bases and J by 0 bases, and 13 bases separated the two germline ends. From germline, CDR1 is SNHLY and CDR2 FYNNEI. The length of the CDR3 is 17 residues. The CDR3 reads CASSVDNVGSGANVLTF. The CDR3 region has the DNA TGTGCCAGCAGTGTAGACAACGTGGGCTCTGGGGCCAACGTCCTGACTTTC.

As to this clone: The sample contains more than one DNA sequence encoding this CDR3. The chain links TRBV19 to TRBJ2-3, with TRBD2 as a possible D gene (6 bases). V lost 5 bases to trimming and J lost 0 bases, with 6 bases between them. The CDR3 consists of 13 residues. Germline V gene sequence: CDR1 LNHDA, CDR2 SQIVND (reference sequence). In DNA form, the CDR3 reads TGTGCCAGTAGTCTAGCGAGCACAGATACGCAGTATTTT. Protein product: CASSLASTDTQYF.

In DNA form, the CDR3 reads TGTGCCAGCAGGGCTAGCGGGAGTGGGAACGAGCAGTACTTC. Translating it yields CASRASGSGNEQYF. The chain combines TRBV6-1 with TRBJ2-7; TRBD2 matches 10 bases. The V gene's germline CDR1 is MNHNS and CDR2 SASEGT. The CDR3 is 14 residues long. The junction had 7 bases not matched to a gene; V was cut back by 6 bases and J by 5 bases.

The chain links TRBV6-6 to TRBJ1-1; tentative D call: TRBD1 (6 bases). CDR3 length: 12 amino acids. Trimming cost V 6 bases and J 6 bases, with 11 bases left between them. Germline V gene lookup returns CDR1 MNHNY and CDR2 SVGAGI (reference sequence). CDR3 in DNA: TGTGCCAGCAGCATACAGGGACCTGAAGCTTTCTTT. It translates to CASSIQGPEAFF.

The chain links TRBV13 to TRBJ2-7; 13 bases align to TRBD2. J gave up 2 bases and V 4 bases, and 8 bases lay outside the gene matches. The CDR3 extends over 17 amino acids. Germline values: CDR1 PRHDT, CDR2 FYEKMQ (reference sequence). The CDR3 nucleotides read TGTGCCAGCAGCTCCCGAACCGGGACTAGCGGGGCCTACGAGCAGTACTTC. Protein: CASSSRTGTSGAYEQYF.

The V gene is TRBV4-1, the J gene TRBJ1-6; D remains ambiguous. This CDR3 contains 13 residues. The germline V gene encodes CDR1 MGHRA and CDR2 YSYEKL. Between the trimmed V and J ends, which lost 0 bases and 14 bases, there was a span of 11 bases. The chain's CDR3 is CASSQDGPGTLHF. The CDR3 DNA is TGCGCCAGCAGCCAAGATGGTCCGGGAACCCTCCACTTT.

This clone was found once. Additional DNA sequences in this sample encode the identical CDR3. The chain recombines TRBV27 with TRBJ2-7, with D tentatively TRBD1 (6 bases). The CDR3 totals 14 residues. The germline V gene has CDR1 MNHEY and CDR2 SMNVEV (reference sequence). The V and J ends lost 0 bases and 2 bases respectively, with 8 bases between them. Here the CDR3 DNA reads TGTGCCAGCAGTTTATCTCAGGGGACCTACGAGCAGTACTTC. It encodes CASSLSQGTYEQYF.

The chain is built from TRBV9 and TRBJ2-2; 8 nucleotides align to TRBD1. The V gene end was trimmed by 1 base and the J gene end by 4 bases; junction bases not matched to a gene: 6. Germline CDR1 SGDLS, CDR2 YYNGEE. The CDR3 is made up of 16 amino acids. For the CDR3, the DNA is TGTGCCAGCAGCGTATTCCAGGGGGCGAGCACCGGGGAGCTGTTTTTT. It encodes CASSVFQGASTGELFF.

This clone was seen a few times. The chain joins TRBV4-3 to TRBJ2-5; the match to TRBD1 covers 7 bases. The CDR3 is 19 residues long. V shed 0 bases and J 1 base; nucleotides not matched to a gene: 14. The germline V gene encodes CDR1 LGHNA and CDR2 YSLEER. CDR3 DNA sequence: TGCGCCAGCAGCCAAGAGGTGGTCGGGGACAGAAGGTTCCAAGAGACCCAGTACTTC. Translation gives CASSQEVVGDRRFQETQYF.

The rearrangement uses TRBV9 and TRBJ2-1; D is ambiguous. Germline loops: CDR1 SGDLS, CDR2 YYNGEE. The CDR3 loop spans 13 amino acids. V was trimmed by 3 bases and J by 5 bases, leaving 9 bases between them. The chain's CDR3 is CASSAAANNEQFF. The CDR3 DNA follows: TGTGCCAGCAGCGCCGCGGCCAACAATGAGCAGTTCTTC.

The J gene is TRBJ2-3, the V gene TRBV27; 9 positions agree with TRBD1. Germline assignment: CDR1 MNHEY and CDR2 SMNVEV (reference sequence). V lost 4 bases and J lost 3; bases outside the gene matches: 5. The CDR3 runs to 15 residues. CDR3 in DNA: TGTGCCAGCAGTTACTTAGGGACAGGGACAGATACGCAGTATTTT. This codes for CASSYLGTGTDTQYF.

This clone was seen just once. The rearrangement links TRBV7-2 to TRBJ2-7, with D unresolved. V was pared by 0 bases and J by 0 bases, with 9 bases between. The CDR3 is made up of 15 amino acids. Germline CDR1 and CDR2: SGHTA and FQGNSA. CDR3: CASSLARRNSYEQYF. The DNA of the CDR3 is TGTGCCAGCAGCTTAGCGCGGCGGAACTCCTACGAGCAGTACTTC.

The rearrangement links TRBV10-3 to TRBJ2-7, with 7 bases aligning to TRBD2. From germline, CDR1 is ENHRY and CDR2 SYGVKD. The CDR3 runs to 11 residues. V was clipped by 3 bases and J by 7 bases; unmatched bases: 0. The CDR3 reads CAISELAEQYF. CDR3 bases: TGTGCCATCAGTGAACTAGCGGAGCAGTACTTC.

This clone was detected a few times. This chain joins TRBV12-5 and TRBJ2-1; 8 nucleotides align to TRBD1. J lost 4 bases, V lost 6 bases, and 8 bases had no gene match. This CDR3 contains 15 residues. Germline CDR1 and CDR2: LGHNT and FRNRAP. CDR3 in DNA: TGTGCTAGTGGGTTTATAGGACAGGGTTACAATGAGCAGTTCTTC. Protein sequence: CASGFIGQGYNEQFF. The variable domain in full, completed from reference TRBV12-5 and TRBJ2-1, reads DARVTQTPRHKVTEMGQEVTMRCQPILGHNTVFWYRQTMMQGLELLAYFRNRAPLDDSGMPKDRFSAEMPDATLATLKIQPSEPRDSAVYFCASGFIGQGYNEQFFGPGTRLTVL.

The table lists this clone with a count of one. V gene TRBV13 combines with J gene TRBJ2-7, with TRBD2 as a possible D gene (5 bases). This CDR3 spans 14 amino acids. CDR1 and CDR2 (germline): PRHDT, FYEKMQ (reference sequence). Trimming took off 10 bases at V and 0 bases at J, with 16 bases between the two ends. CDR3 region: CAKRPLRASYEQYF. CDR3 DNA sequence: TGTGCCAAACGCCCACTGCGGGCCTCCTACGAGCAGTACTTC. The variable domain in full, completed from reference TRBV13 and TRBJ2-7, reads AAGVIQSPRHLIKEKRETATLKCYPIPRHDTVYWYQQGPGQDPQFLISFYEKMQSDKGSIPDRFSAQQFSDYHSELNMSSLELGDSALYFCAKRPLRASYEQYFGPGTRLTVT.

This clone was detected once. V and J are TRBV30 and TRBJ1-1, with D maybe TRBD1 (6 bases). CDR1 and CDR2 from the germline V gene are GTSNPN and SVGIG (reference sequence). This CDR3 is 13 amino acids long. V lost 2 bases to trimming and J lost 9 bases, with 16 bases between them. CDR3 nucleotide sequence: TGTGCCTGGAGTAAACAGGGTGGAGAAAAAGCTTTCTTT. Residues: CAWSKQGGEKAFF.

V and J are TRBV5-1 and TRBJ2-7; TRBD1 might be the D (5 bases). The germline V gene encodes CDR1 SGHRS and CDR2 YFSETQ. V was trimmed by 0 bases and J by 4 bases, leaving 11 bases between them. The CDR3 loop spans 14 amino acids. The CDR3 spells CASSLEWGRYEQYF. The CDR3 nucleotides read TGCGCCAGCAGCTTGGAGTGGGGCAGGTACGAGCAGTACTTC.

The J gene is TRBJ2-7, the V gene TRBV5-6, with D perhaps matching TRBD1 (5 bases). Germline V gives CDR1 SGHDT, CDR2 YYEEEE. This CDR3 is built from 14 residues. V was shortened by 0 bases and J by 2 bases, with 9 bases between the two germline ends. The CDR3 DNA follows: TGTGCCAGCAGCTTGGTGGACACAACCTACGAGCAGTACTTC. This translates into CASSLVDTTYEQYF.

This clone has just a few counts. CDR3 sequence: CASSIAIGLILWVQHF. As DNA, the CDR3 is TGTGCCAGTAGTATAGCAATCGGACTTATCCTCTGGGTCCAGCATTTT. The chain links TRBV19 to TRBJ1-5; D call uncertain. This CDR3 has 16 residues. CDR1 is LNHDA and CDR2 is SQIVND in the germline V gene (reference sequence). V shed 1 base and J shed 12 bases, with 22 bases lying between them.

The V call is TRBV30, the J call TRBJ2-5, with TRBD1 matching 8 bases. Near its end, the DNA agrees better with TRBJ2-7, so the J call may be wrong. The CDR3 is 12 residues long. CDR1 is GTSNPN and CDR2 is SVGIG in the germline V gene (reference sequence). In DNA form, the CDR3 reads TGTGCCTGGGGACAGGGTACCTACGAGCAGTACTTC. Protein: CAWGQGTYEQYF.

V usage is TRBV4-3 and J usage is TRBJ1-1, with D hard to call. Germline V gene data show CDR1 as LGHNA and CDR2 as YSLEER. V lost 4 bases to trimming and J lost 2 bases, with 11 bases between them. This CDR3 has 14 residues. The CDR3 region is CASSRYVSNTEAFF. Written as DNA, the CDR3 is TGCGCCAGCAGCCGCTATGTTTCAAACACTGAAGCTTTCTTT.

This clone was counted a few times. DNA for the CDR3: TGTGCCAGCAGCCGAAGACAGGGGGCCGAAGCTTTCTTT. This codes for CASSRRQGAEAFF. The J gene is TRBJ1-1, the V gene TRBV7-2; 10 bases fit TRBD1. The CDR3 covers 13 residues. Trimming removed 5 bases from V and 8 bases from J; junction bases left unmatched: 5. Germline V gene data show CDR1 as SGHTA and CDR2 as FQGNSA.

This chain links TRBV27 with TRBJ1-2; a possible D gene is TRBD1 (5 bases). This CDR3 spans 12 amino acids. Germline CDR1 and CDR2: MNHEY and SMNVEV (reference sequence). V was trimmed by 6 bases and J by 8 bases, leaving 13 bases between them. The CDR3 DNA is TGTGCCAGCAGAGGAGGGGCGCGGGGCTACACCTTC. Translated, it gives CASRGGARGYTF.

This clone was observed a single time. This rearrangement joins TRBV25-1 to TRBJ2-5, with 9 bases matching TRBD1. The ends lost 6 bases at V and 4 bases at J; junction bases unmatched: 3. Germline V gives CDR1 MGHDK, CDR2 SYGVNS. The CDR3 contains 13 residues. CDR3 sequence reads: CASRTGGVETQYF. DNA of the CDR3: TGTGCCAGCAGGACAGGGGGGGTAGAGACCCAGTACTTC. The full variable domain, with the rest looked up from reference TRBV25-1 and TRBJ2-5, is EADIYQTPRYLVIGTGKKITLECSQTMGHDKMYWYQQDPGMELHLIHYSYGVNSTEKGDLSSESTVSRIRTEHFPLTLESARPSHTSQYLCASRTGGVETQYFGPGTRLLVL.

J is TRBJ1-2 and V is TRBV28, with D perhaps matching TRBD1 (6 bases). Trimming removed 10 bases from V and 2 bases from J, with 14 bases in between. CDR1 and CDR2 (germline): MDHEN, SYDVKM. The CDR3 totals 13 residues. The CDR3 loop is CATRQEANYGYTF. Here the CDR3 DNA reads TGTGCCACAAGACAGGAGGCAAACTATGGCTACACCTTC.

This clone was seen more than once but under ten times. The rearrangement joins TRBV2 to TRBJ1-2; D may be TRBD1 (5 bases). This CDR3 spans 13 amino acids. Trimming cost V 7 bases and J 2 bases, with 11 bases left between them. Germline V gives CDR1 SNHLY, CDR2 FYNNEI. In DNA, the CDR3 is TGTGCCAGCACCGCCGCAGGGAACTATGGCTACACCTTC. This gives the protein CASTAAGNYGYTF.